These T cell receptor beta chains were read from a single sample in a study of blood T cell repertoires in COVID-19. The method was immunoSEQ multiplex PCR; TCRdb's version includes in-frame clones alone and lacks a portion of them. The data show a few hundred thousand clones, around 89% seen once. Sequenced material: PBMCs or T cells enriched from blood (not recorded which). The origin of the receptors is a woman aged 18-29 years with acute COVID-19. CDR3s include the opening cysteine and the closing phenylalanine or tryptophan. The D gene is left open where the match is weak. A row's size may be missing; if present it is once, few, many or a size class.

once	TRBV2	TRBJ2-5	TRBD2	TGTGCCAGCAGTGAGGGGGCTAGCGGGACAAAGGGGGAGACCCAGTACTTC	CASSEGASGTKGETQYF
few	TRBV5-1	TRBJ2-7	TRBD2	TGCGCCAGCAGCATCGGGCGGGAGGCCTACGAGCAGTACTTC	CASSIGREAYEQYF
NA	TRBV7-3	TRBJ2-1	NA	TGTGCCAGCAGCTGGACAACTTCCAACCACAATGAGCAGTTCTTC	CASSWTTSNHNEQFF
NA	TRBV5-1	TRBJ2-4	TRBD2	TGCGCCAGCAGCTTGAGCGGGGACGGCAAAAACATTCAGTACTTC	CASSLSGDGKNIQYF
NA	TRBV18	TRBJ1-1	TRBD1	TGTGCCAGCTCACCCCGACAGGGGTTGTACACTGAAGCTTTCTTT	CASSPRQGLYTEAFF
NA	TRBV5-4	TRBJ2-1	TRBD2	TGTGCCAGCAGCTTGGCGGGACTAGCGGGACCAAGAACCTACAATGAGCAGTTCTTC	CASSLAGLAGPRTYNEQFF
NA	TRBV5-1	TRBJ1-4	TRBD1	TGCGCCAGCAGCATACAGGGGACTAATGAAAAACTGTTTTTT	CASSIQGTNEKLFF
NA	TRBV6-5	TRBJ1-4	NA	TGTGCCAGCAACGACAGGCAAGGTGAAAAACTGTTTTTT	CASNDRQGEKLFF
once	TRBV28	TRBJ2-1	TRBD2	TGTGCCAGCAGTTTCTCGCGGGAGGACCGAATCAATGAGCAGTTCTTC	CASSFSREDRINEQFF
NA	TRBV3-1/TRBV3-2	TRBJ2-3	NA	TGTGCCAGCAGCCAAGCTCCTATCACAGATACGCAGTATTTT	CASSQAPITDTQYF
NA	TRBV20-1	TRBJ1-1	NA	TGCAGTCACGCCGCGGGTGGGAAATCTTTCTTT	CSHAAGGKSFF
NA	TRBV5-4	TRBJ1-2	TRBD1	TGTGCCAGCAGCCCCCGGGACAGGGGCTATGGCTACACCTTC	CASSPRDRGYGYTF
NA	TRBV7-3	TRBJ2-1	NA	TGTGCCAGCAGCACATTGGGGAGTGATGAGCAGTTCTTC	CASSTLGSDEQFF
NA	TRBV5-1	TRBJ2-7	NA	TGCGCCAGCAGCGTGGACCGGCGGGCCTACGAGCAGTACTTC	CASSVDRRAYEQYF
NA	TRBV10-3	TRBJ1-4	TRBD1	TGTGCCACAGGACAGGGGGCAACTAATGAAAAACTGTTTTTT	CATGQGATNEKLFF
NA	TRBV10-3	TRBJ2-7	TRBD2	TGTGCCATCAGTGAAGAGGTGGGAGGGCCCTACGAGCAGTACTTC	CAISEEVGGPYEQYF
NA	TRBV5-6	TRBJ2-7	TRBD1	TGTGCCAGCAGCCGCGAGCGGACAGGGGCCTACGAGCAGTACTTC	CASSRERTGAYEQYF
NA	TRBV5-6	TRBJ1-2	NA	TGTGCCAGCAGCTTGGTGGTAGATGGCTACACCTTC	CASSLVVDGYTF
NA	TRBV28	TRBJ1-4	TRBD1	TGTGCCAGCAGTATACACAGGGGGCTAGGGGAAAAACTGTTTTTT	CASSIHRGLGEKLFF
NA	TRBV9	TRBJ1-1	NA	TGTGCCAGCAGCGTAGTAGACAGGAAGAACACTGAAGCTTTCTTT	CASSVVDRKNTEAFF
NA	TRBV7-9	TRBJ1-5	NA	TGTGCCAGCAGTTCCTGGGGCGGTGAGCCCCAGCATTTT	CASSSWGGEPQHF
NA	TRBV28	TRBJ1-1	TRBD1	TGTGCCAGCAGTTTTCCTCGGACAGGGGGGGTCGCTGAAGCTTTCTTT	CASSFPRTGGVAEAFF
NA	TRBV9	TRBJ2-2	TRBD1	TGTGCCAGCAGCGTAGTAGGGGGCGCAACCGGGGAGCTGTTTTTT	CASSVVGGATGELFF
NA	TRBV28	TRBJ2-7	NA	TGTGCCAGCAGTCCCGGGGACTCTCCATACGAGCAGTACTTC	CASSPGDSPYEQYF
NA	TRBV2	TRBJ2-3	TRBD2	TGTGCCAGCAGGGAAGCCGGACTAGATCATACGCAGTATTTT	CASREAGLDHTQYF
NA	TRBV14	TRBJ2-1	TRBD2	TGTGCCAGCAGCGAACTAGCGGGAGACTGGTCCTACAATGAGCAGTTCTTC	CASSELAGDWSYNEQFF
few	TRBV28	TRBJ1-1	TRBD1	TGTGCCAGCAGTGTTACAGGGGTGAACACTGAAGCTTTCTTT	CASSVTGVNTEAFF
NA	TRBV4-1	TRBJ2-2	TRBD2	TGCGCCAGCAGTCAAGGCACTAGCGGGAGTGGCGCCGGGGAGCTGTTTTTT	CASSQGTSGSGAGELFF
NA	TRBV7-9	TRBJ2-3	NA	TGTGCCAGCAGCTTAGGGGACTCCACTAGCACAGATACGCAGTATTTT	CASSLGDSTSTDTQYF